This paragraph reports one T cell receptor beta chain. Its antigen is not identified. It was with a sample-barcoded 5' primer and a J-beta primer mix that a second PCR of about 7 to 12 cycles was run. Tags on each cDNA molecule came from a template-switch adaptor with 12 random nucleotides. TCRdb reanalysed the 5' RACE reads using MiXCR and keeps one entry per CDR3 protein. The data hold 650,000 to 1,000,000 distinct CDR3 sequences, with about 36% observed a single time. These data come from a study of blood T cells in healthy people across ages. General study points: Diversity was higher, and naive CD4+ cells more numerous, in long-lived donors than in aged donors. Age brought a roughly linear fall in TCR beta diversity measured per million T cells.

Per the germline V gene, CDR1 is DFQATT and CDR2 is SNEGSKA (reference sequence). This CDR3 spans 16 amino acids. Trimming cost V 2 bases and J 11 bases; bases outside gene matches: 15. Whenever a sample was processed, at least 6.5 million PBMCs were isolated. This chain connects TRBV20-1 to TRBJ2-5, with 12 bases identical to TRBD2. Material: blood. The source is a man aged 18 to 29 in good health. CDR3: CSARMASGGGYDEQYF. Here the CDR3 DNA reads TGCAGTGCTAGAATGGCTAGCGGGGGGGGGTACGATGAGCAGTACTTC.